Here is one T cell receptor beta chain with its context. Its target is not known. With 5 bases clipped from V and 2 bases from J, the junction kept 9 bases outside the gene matches. The CDR3 contains 16 residues. Germline CDR1 SGHAT, CDR2 FQNNGV. This sample is drawn from a study of cytomegalovirus exposure and HLA in healthy donors. Study at large: Genotyping showed approximately 81% of approximately 430 donors falling in the Caucasian-associated ancestry cluster. Study-level results: For most subjects, TCR beta sequences were reported to predict HLA-A and HLA-B alleles with accuracy.

Donors had nominal health at sampling but likely had unrecorded immune exposures. PCR primers comprised 60 Vbeta and 13 Jbeta primers. TCRdb's copy holds only in-frame clones and misses some; the assay was immunoSEQ multiplex PCR. The sample gives 85,000 to 100,000 clones, more than 60% of which show up once; around 7.5% is in the top ten. The sequence was collected from a man aged 45-65 years in good health and CMV-seropositive. The V call is TRBV11-2, the J call TRBJ2-3, with 8 bases identical to TRBD2. The specimen sequenced was PBMCs. The CDR3 loop is CASSDTSGGSTDTQYF. The CDR3 coding sequence is TGTGCCAGCAGCGATACCAGCGGGGGTTCCACAGATACGCAGTATTTT.